Each of the 27 T cell receptor beta chains below was sequenced from the same sample in a study of blood T cell repertoires in COVID-19. Sequenced by immunoSEQ multiplex PCR; TCRdb stores in-frame clones only, minus some. The sample has about 310,000 clones, about 90% seen once. Specimen: PBMCs or T cells enriched from blood (not recorded which). The receptors come from a woman in her 30s who had recovered from COVID-19.

The genes are TRBV25-1 and TRBJ2-1; 7 nucleotides line up with TRBD2. The V segment lost 5 bases and the J segment 0 bases; nucleotides outside the gene matches: 7. The germline gives CDR1 MGHDK, CDR2 SYGVNS. The CDR3 is 16 residues long. CDR3 nucleotides: TGTGCCAGCAGTTCCCTAGCGGAAATCTCCTACAATGAGCAGTTCTTC. This sequence encodes CASSSLAEISYNEQFF.

This clone was detected a few times. The rearrangement joins TRBV12-3 or TRBV12-4 to TRBJ1-1, with D hard to call. V shed 2 bases and J shed 6 bases, with 10 bases lying between them. This CDR3 is built from 13 residues. The CDR3: CASSLIFSSEAFF. CDR3 in DNA: TGTGCCAGCAGTTTAATCTTCTCGTCTGAAGCTTTCTTT.

Only one count was recorded for this clone. The V and J genes are TRBV25-1 and TRBJ1-1; 7 nucleotides agree with TRBD1. This CDR3 is built from 14 residues. Germline V gene lookup returns CDR1 MGHDK and CDR2 SYGVNS. Losses at the gene ends were 4 bases for V and 6 bases for J; bases not matched to a gene: 8. Here the CDR3 reads CASSAMPGTAEAFF. The DNA of the CDR3 is TGTGCCAGCAGTGCGATGCCCGGGACAGCTGAAGCTTTCTTT.

The chain joins TRBV5-4 to TRBJ1-4; TRBD1 aligns across 10 bases. Germline V gene sequence: CDR1 SGHNT, CDR2 YYREEE (reference sequence). The CDR3 consists of 17 residues. Germline trimming cut 2 bases from V and 5 bases from J; bases unmatched to any gene: 9. CDR3 amino acids: CASSFNKGTGANEKLFF. The CDR3 nucleotides are TGTGCCAGCAGCTTCAACAAAGGGACAGGGGCAAATGAAAAACTGTTTTTT. The full variable domain, in which reference TRBV5-4 and TRBJ1-4 provide the parts outside the CDR3, is ETGVTQSPTHLIKTRGQQVTLRCSSQSGHNTVSWYQQALGQGPQFIFQYYREEENGRGNFPPRFSGLQFPNYSSELNVNALELDDSALYLCASSFNKGTGANEKLFFGSGTQLSVL.

V is TRBV10-1 and J is TRBJ2-3, with TRBD1 as a possible D gene (7 bases). The CDR3 spans 14 residues. Germline V gene sequence: CDR1 WNHNN, CDR2 SYGVQD (reference sequence). V was pared by 1 base and J by 6 bases, with 11 bases between. The DNA for the CDR3 is TGCGCCAGCAGTGAGTGGAGGGGGCAGGATACGCAGTATTTT. It yields the protein CASSEWRGQDTQYF.

V gene TRBV19 combines with J gene TRBJ2-5, with 9 bases lining up with TRBD2. Germline V gives CDR1 LNHDA, CDR2 SQIVND (reference sequence). CDR3 length: 18 amino acids. V dropped 3 bases and J dropped 5; count of bases not matched to a gene: 16. The DNA of the CDR3 is TGTGCCAGTAGTATGAGGGGAATAGGAGCGGGAGGTCGGGAGACCCAGTACTTC. It encodes CASSMRGIGAGGRETQYF. Full variable domain (outside the CDR3, taken from reference TRBV19 and TRBJ2-5): DGGITQSPKYLFRKEGQNVTLSCEQNLNHDAMYWYRQDPGQGLRLIYYSQIVNDFQKGDIAEGYSVSREKKESFPLTVTSAQKNPTAFYLCASSMRGIGAGGRETQYFGPGTRLLVL.

A word on this clone: Different DNA sequences within this sample yield the same CDR3. The chain uses TRBV5-1 and TRBJ1-2, with a tentative D call TRBD1 (5 bases). The CDR3 is made up of 13 amino acids. Germline lookup yields CDR1 SGHRS and CDR2 YFSETQ. Trimming removed 5 bases from V and 0 bases from J, with 8 bases in between. CDR3 DNA: TGCGCCAGCAGTCCCAGGGCTAACTATGGCTACACCTTC. It codes for CASSPRANYGYTF.

The CDR3 protein is CASSRRIPQDQETQYF. CDR3 sequence (DNA): TGTGCCAGCAGTCGACGAATACCGCAGGATCAAGAGACCCAGTACTTC. The J gene is TRBJ2-5, the V gene TRBV6-6; no definite D call. This CDR3 has 16 amino acids. Trimming took 5 bases from V and 2 from J, leaving 18 bases between them. Germline CDR1 MNHNY, CDR2 SVGAGI (reference sequence).

This clone was picked up one time. The genes are TRBV29-1 and TRBJ2-1; 13 bases map to TRBD2. CDR1 and CDR2 from the germline V gene are SQVTM and ANQGSEA. The J segment lost 3 bases and the V segment lost 0 bases, leaving 8 bases of the junction unmatched. The CDR3 is 18 residues long. CDR3 region: CSVEDWTSGRGNYNEQFF. The CDR3 nucleotides read TGCAGCGTTGAAGATTGGACTAGCGGGAGAGGAAACTACAATGAGCAGTTCTTC.

The J gene is TRBJ2-1, the V gene TRBV11-3; TRBD1 agrees at 8 bases. Germline CDR1 SGHNT, CDR2 YENEEA. The CDR3 is 16 amino acids. J gave up 3 bases and V 2 bases, and 6 bases lay outside the gene matches. Written as DNA, the CDR3 is TGTGCCAGCAGCTTATCTGGACAGGGATACTACAATGAGCAGTTCTTC. Translated, it gives CASSLSGQGYYNEQFF.

V is TRBV19 and J is TRBJ1-2; the D gene is possibly TRBD1 (5 bases). This CDR3 contains 13 residues. Germline CDR1 and CDR2: LNHDA and SQIVND (reference sequence). V was pared by 6 bases and J by 7 bases, with 15 bases between. CDR3 sequence reads: CASSPLGGTGYTF. The CDR3 nucleotides read TGTGCCAGTAGCCCCCTTGGAGGGACTGGCTACACCTTC.

The rearrangement uses TRBV18 and TRBJ1-4; 11 bases map to TRBD1. V shed 4 bases and J 6 bases; nucleotides not matched to a gene: 10. The CDR3 has 17 amino acids. Germline lookup yields CDR1 KGHSH and CDR2 LQKENI. In nucleotides, the CDR3 is TGTGCCAGCTCACAACCGGACAGGGGGCAAGGAGATGAAAAACTGTTTTTT. Translating gives CASSQPDRGQGDEKLFF. Combining the CDR3 with reference TRBV18 and TRBJ1-4 gives the whole variable domain NAGVMQNPRHLVRRRGQEARLRCSPMKGHSHVYWYRQLPEEGLKFMVYLQKENIIDESGMPKERFSAEFPKEGPSILRIQQVVRGDSAAYFCASSQPDRGQGDEKLFFGSGTQLSVL.

The chain uses TRBV19 and TRBJ2-5, with D unclear. The V end lost 3 bases, the J end lost 6 bases, and 11 bases lay between the germline ends. This CDR3 has 13 amino acids. The V gene's germline CDR1 is LNHDA and CDR2 SQIVND (reference sequence). Here the CDR3 DNA reads TGTGCCAGTAGTATTACAGTTCTTAAGACCCAGTACTTC. This codes for CASSITVLKTQYF.

The chain links TRBV4-2 to TRBJ1-2; D is possibly TRBD1 (6 bases). Trimming took off 0 bases at V and 8 bases at J, with 19 bases between the two ends. Germline V gene data show CDR1 as LGHNA and CDR2 as YNFKEQ. The CDR3 runs to 16 residues. The CDR3 DNA is TGTGCCAGCAGCCAAGATTTACGTCGGGGGGCAAGGGGCTACACCTTC. This sequence encodes CASSQDLRRGARGYTF.

This rearrangement joins TRBV27 to TRBJ2-7; a weak D match, TRBD1 (6 bases). The V gene's germline CDR1 is MNHEY and CDR2 SMNVEV (reference sequence). V dropped 7 bases and J dropped 1 base, with 17 bases sitting between them. The CDR3 sequence is 15 residues long. Here the CDR3 reads CASTPYRDPSYEQYF. Here the CDR3 DNA reads TGTGCCAGCACTCCGTACAGGGACCCATCCTACGAGCAGTACTTC.

Regarding this clone: This specimen includes other DNA sequences encoding the same CDR3. The rearrangement links TRBV11-2 to TRBJ1-1, with a tentative D call TRBD1 (6 bases). V gave up 1 base and J gave up 0 bases, with 9 bases separating them. The germline V gene has CDR1 SGHAT and CDR2 FQNNGV. This CDR3 is 15 amino acids long. CDR3 sequence: CASSLVGGVNTEAFF. The CDR3 region has the DNA TGTGCCAGCAGCTTAGTAGGGGGGGTGAACACTGAAGCTTTCTTT.

The sample holds a few counts of this clone. The chain links TRBV27 to TRBJ1-1; D unresolved. Between the trimmed V and J ends, which lost 1 base and 2 bases, there was a span of 8 bases. Germline lookup yields CDR1 MNHEY and CDR2 SMNVEV (reference sequence). This CDR3 has 14 amino acids. The CDR3 region is CASSLLQSNTEAFF. CDR3 sequence (DNA): TGTGCCAGCAGTTTATTGCAGTCTAACACTGAAGCTTTCTTT.

The rearrangement links TRBV5-4 to TRBJ2-7; tentative D call: TRBD1 (6 bases). CDR3 size: 15 residues. Germline V CDR1 and CDR2: SGHNT, YYREEE (reference sequence). Trimming left V 4 bases short and J 3 bases short, with 17 bases between. CDR3 DNA: TGTGCCAGCAGCCGAGCAGGGGTTCTAAACTACGAGCAGTACTTC. It translates to CASSRAGVLNYEQYF.

This chain joins TRBV10-3 and TRBJ2-5, with no clear D. V shed 2 bases and J shed 3 bases, with 7 bases lying between them. Germline CDR1 reads ENHRY; CDR2 reads SYGVKD. The CDR3 contains 13 residues. The CDR3 region is CAISEPRKETQYF. In DNA, the CDR3 is TGTGCCATCAGTGAGCCGAGAAAAGAGACCCAGTACTTC.

The chain links TRBV12-3 or TRBV12-4 to TRBJ2-2, with D uncertain. The CDR3 contains 12 residues. V was cut by 11 bases and J by 4 bases, with 11 bases left in between. In DNA form, the CDR3 reads TGTGCCTCACAAAAAGTCACCGGGGAGCTGTTTTTT. Its protein product is CASQKVTGELFF.

V usage is TRBV5-1 and J usage is TRBJ2-3; 9 nucleotides match TRBD2. The ends lost 3 bases at V and 0 bases at J; junction bases unmatched: 8. The CDR3 sequence is 17 residues long. Germline V gene lookup returns CDR1 SGHRS and CDR2 YFSETQ. The CDR3 region is CASSSGFSGGSTDTQYF. DNA for the CDR3: TGCGCCAGCAGCTCCGGATTTAGCGGGGGAAGCACAGATACGCAGTATTTT.

The chain combines TRBV10-3 with TRBJ1-4; perhaps TRBD1 as D (5 bases). CDR1 and CDR2 (germline): ENHRY, SYGVKD. V was pared by 6 bases and J by 7 bases, with 15 bases between. The length of the CDR3 is 14 residues. The CDR3 bases are TGTGCCATCAGCGGTGGAGGGGAGACTGAAAAACTGTTTTTT. This gives the protein CAISGGGETEKLFF.

V gene TRBV7-3 combines with J gene TRBJ2-5, with TRBD2 identical over 10 bases. CDR3 length: 14 amino acids. CDR1 and CDR2 (germline): SGHTA, FQGTGA. J lost 5 bases, V lost 5 bases, and 5 bases had no gene match. The CDR3 loop is CASSPSGSGETQYF. The CDR3 region has the DNA TGTGCCAGCAGCCCTAGCGGGAGTGGTGAGACCCAGTACTTC.

The rearrangement uses TRBV7-9 and TRBJ1-4, with no clear D. CDR1 is SEHNR and CDR2 is FQNEAQ in the germline V gene (reference sequence). Trimming stripped 5 bases from V and 3 bases from J, with 4 bases between. The CDR3 covers 12 residues. CDR3 in amino acids: CASSPANEKLFF. The DNA of the CDR3 is TGTGCCAGCAGCCCCGCTAATGAAAAACTGTTTTTT.

V gene TRBV28 combines with J gene TRBJ2-7; TRBD1 agrees at 7 bases. The CDR3 has 13 residues. CDR1 is MDHEN and CDR2 is SYDVKM in the germline V gene. V was clipped by 1 base and J by 6 bases; unmatched bases: 3. Written as DNA, the CDR3 is TGTGCCAGCAGTTTATATACAGGGGCCGAGCAGTACTTC. Its translation is CASSLYTGAEQYF.

The CDR3 DNA follows: TGTGCCAGCGGGGAAAGCGGACAGGGAGTTAGAGACCAGTACTTC. Its translation is CASGESGQGVRDQYF. V and J are TRBV7-8 and TRBJ2-5, with 8 positions matching TRBD1. There are 15 residues in the CDR3. The germline V gene encodes CDR1 SGHVS and CDR2 FQNEAQ. The V gene end was trimmed by 8 bases and the J gene end by 10 bases; junction bases not matched to a gene: 18.

The rearrangement uses TRBV29-1 and TRBJ1-1, with TRBD1 matching 7 bases. V lost 7 bases and J lost 4; bases outside the gene matches: 12. CDR3 length: 14 amino acids. Germline-derived CDR1 and CDR2 are SQVTM and ANQGSEA. The CDR3 DNA follows: TGCAGCGCCCAAAATCAGGGGGACGGCACTGAAGCTTTCTTT. Protein product: CSAQNQGDGTEAFF.